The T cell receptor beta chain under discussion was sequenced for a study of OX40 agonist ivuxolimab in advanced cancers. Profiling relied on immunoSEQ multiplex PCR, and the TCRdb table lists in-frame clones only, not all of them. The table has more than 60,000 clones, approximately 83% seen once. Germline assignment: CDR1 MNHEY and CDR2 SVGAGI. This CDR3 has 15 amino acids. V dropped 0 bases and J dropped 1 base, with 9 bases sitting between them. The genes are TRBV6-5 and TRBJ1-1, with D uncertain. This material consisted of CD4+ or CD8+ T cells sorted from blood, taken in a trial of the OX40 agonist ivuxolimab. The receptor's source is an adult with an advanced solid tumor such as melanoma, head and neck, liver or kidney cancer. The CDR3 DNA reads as TGTGCCAGCAGTTACTCGAGTATTCCGAACACTGAAGCTTTCTTT. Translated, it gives CASSYSSIPNTEAFF.